These T cell receptor beta chains were read from a single sample in a study of T cells expressing NK-cell markers. From the 5' RACE reads, TCRdb lists one entry per CDR3 protein and no DNA. Its listing shows about 160,000 distinct CDR3 sequences. Sequenced material: blood T cells: a sorted CD56 or NKG2C T cell subset, CD4+ or CD8+ T cells, or bulk PBMC T cells (not recorded which). The receptors stem from a woman between 18 and 69 years old in good health. The CDR3 runs from the conserved cysteine through the conserved F or W. Some rows have no size entry. The others give once, few or many, or a class for an expanded clone.

>.|TRBV5-4|TRBJ2-3
CASSLDSADTQYF
>.|TRBV20-1|TRBJ2-1
CSAPGLAGDLGEQFF
>.|TRBV12-3/TRBV12-4|TRBJ1-5
CASSFRDRGQHF
>.|TRBV12-3/TRBV12-4|TRBJ1-1
CASITRPRENTEAFF
>.|TRBV10-3|TRBJ2-1
CAISGVLAGVPFYNEQFF
>.|TRBV20-1|TRBJ1-2
CSARDGPYGGYTF
>.|TRBV29-1|TRBJ2-5
CSVETSGGETQYF
>.|TRBV27|TRBJ2-1
CASSSANTGVSSNEQFF
>.|TRBV12-3/TRBV12-4|TRBJ2-3
CASSLGGYTQYF
>.|TRBV9|TRBJ1-3
CASSREYSGNTIYF
>.|TRBV5-6|TRBJ1-2
CASRGTQLNYGYTF
>.|TRBV12-3/TRBV12-4|TRBJ1-1
CASSSYTEAFF
>.|TRBV29-1|TRBJ2-5
CSVEDVWTGSSQETQYF
>.|TRBV7-3|TRBJ2-4
CASSAGTSGRTHIQYF
>.|TRBV20-1|TRBJ2-1
CSARKQTSGGLGNEQFF
>.|TRBV5-1|TRBJ2-3
CASSYTSGTDTQYF
>.|TRBV11-2|TRBJ2-1
CASSLRGSPNEQFF
>.|TRBV20-1|TRBJ1-4
CSARDYKGEKATNEKLFF
>.|TRBV5-6|TRBJ2-3
CASRPSGEGTDTQYF
>.|TRBV20-1|TRBJ2-7
CSVSQGGGSYEQYF
>.|TRBV5-1|TRBJ2-3
CASSLVAVNTDTQYF
>.|TRBV2|TRBJ1-2
CASSDRGISGYTF
>.|TRBV5-1|TRBJ2-3
CASSWGQGNTDTQYF
>.|TRBV4-1|TRBJ2-2
CASSHLLGRLADTGELFF
>.|TRBV27|TRBJ2-2
CASSLSWGGFGELFF
>.|TRBV9|TRBJ2-7
CASSVAVGEVYEQYF
>.|TRBV10-3|TRBJ1-1
CAIRQNTEAFF
>.|TRBV5-1|TRBJ1-2
CASTDQRGRNYGYTF
>.|TRBV6-1|TRBJ1-2
CASSEDMRGGATGYGYTF
>.|TRBV18|TRBJ1-4
CASSPSLTNEKLFF
>.|TRBV10-3|TRBJ1-6
CAISAAGKQGDSPLHF
>.|TRBV6-1|TRBJ1-6
CASSRSTGAVNSPLHF
>.|TRBV7-7|TRBJ2-3
CASSSSPGRTQYF
>.|TRBV7-9|TRBJ1-4
CASSSGTGAGEKLFF
>.|TRBV20-1|TRBJ2-5
CSASPSGGLETQYF
>.|TRBV30|TRBJ1-1
CAWSVQSEAFF
>medium-sized|TRBV20-1|TRBJ2-1
CSAGQSSGNEQFF
>.|TRBV7-9|TRBJ2-2
CASSSAIDWENTGELFF
>.|TRBV20-1|TRBJ1-1
CSANGPGSEAFF
>.|TRBV11-1|TRBJ2-3
CASSLAWLAGGPTDTDTQYF
>.|TRBV12-3/TRBV12-4|TRBJ2-1
CASNPRGGRWNEQFF
>.|TRBV20-1|TRBJ2-1
CSASKVAGAVYNEQFF
>.|TRBV20-1|TRBJ2-7
CSARLPWLSEQYF
>.|TRBV2|TRBJ1-2
CASSGAGVSGYTF
>.|TRBV5-1|TRBJ2-5
CASSFTTGYQETQYF
>.|TRBV27|TRBJ2-6
CASSTPRISGANVLTF
>.|TRBV4-2|TRBJ1-1
CASSQDGQGRAFF
>.|TRBV20-1|TRBJ2-4
CSALRQGVGLGENIQYF
>.|TRBV19|TRBJ2-3
CASSRLAGGRTDTQYF
>.|TRBV15|TRBJ2-1
CATTTEILGNEQFF
>.|TRBV5-1|TRBJ2-6
CASSRDAGANVLTF
>.|TRBV6-1|TRBJ2-7
CASSVTGGEAYEQYF
>.|TRBV3-1|TRBJ1-1
CASWGGAINTEAFF
>.|TRBV29-1|TRBJ2-1
CSVGKPYNEQFF
>.|TRBV7-2|TRBJ2-3
CASSLVPGQLTDTQYF
>.|TRBV7-2|TRBJ2-5
CASSPGGRETQYF
>.|TRBV12-3/TRBV12-4|TRBJ2-1
CASRTGQGAFNEQFF
>.|TRBV4-2|TRBJ2-3
CASKMGSDGDTQYF
>.|TRBV4-1|TRBJ1-2
CASSPSGQPSNYGYTF
>.|TRBV20-1|TRBJ2-7
CSARDWGSPSDEQYF